The 27 T cell receptor beta chains presented below share a single source sample, sequenced in a study of OX40 agonist ivuxolimab in advanced cancers. Assay: immunoSEQ multiplex PCR; the TCRdb copy retains only in-frame clones and omits some. The sample has tens of thousands of clones, about 89% seen once. The starting material was CD4+ or CD8+ T cells sorted from blood, obtained in a trial of the OX40 agonist ivuxolimab. The receptors come from an adult with an advanced solid tumor such as melanoma, head and neck, liver or kidney cancer.

The chain has TRBV19 and TRBJ1-1; possible D gene TRBD1, 5 bases. Trimming took 4 bases from V and 12 from J, leaving 18 bases between them. There are 13 residues in the CDR3. Germline V gives CDR1 LNHDA, CDR2 SQIVND (reference sequence). CDR3 in DNA: TGTGCCAGTAGTACGGGGCCTTCTCGGGGGTCTTTCTTT. The encoded protein is CASSTGPSRGSFF.

The chain uses TRBV15 and TRBJ2-5; D uncertain. Germline values: CDR1 LNHNV, CDR2 YYDKDF (reference sequence). V was shortened by 0 bases and J by 2 bases, with 10 bases between the two germline ends. This CDR3 contains 15 residues. The CDR3 sequence: CATSRDRSEQETQYF. CDR3 DNA: TGTGCCACCAGCAGAGATCGATCAGAACAAGAGACCCAGTACTTC.

The chain employs TRBV14 and TRBJ2-2; no reliable D call. The V gene's germline CDR1 is SGHDN and CDR2 FVKESK. Deletions cut 1 base from V and 3 bases from J, with 3 bases between. CDR3 size: 13 residues. The CDR3 loop is CASSQAYTGELFF. In nucleotides, the CDR3 is TGTGCCAGCAGCCAAGCCTACACCGGGGAGCTGTTTTTT. Full variable domain (rest looked up from reference TRBV14 and TRBJ2-2): EAGVTQFPSHSVIEKGQTVTLRCDPISGHDNLYWYRRVMGKEIKFLLHFVKESKQDESGMPNNRFLAERTGGTYSTLKVQPAELEDSGVYFCASSQAYTGELFFGEGSRLTVL.

The V call is TRBV7-2, the J call TRBJ2-5; a weak D match, TRBD1 (5 bases). The CDR3 is made up of 14 amino acids. The germline CDR1 and CDR2 sequences are SGHTA and FQGNSA. Trimming took off 4 bases at V and 5 bases at J, with 14 bases between the two ends. The CDR3 protein is CASSSALGVETQYF. CDR3 nucleotides: TGTGCCAGCAGCTCGGCCTTAGGGGTCGAGACCCAGTACTTC. Drawing the rest from reference TRBV7-2 and TRBJ2-5, the complete variable domain is GAGVSQSPSNKVTEKGKDVELRCDPISGHTALYWYRQSLGQGLEFLIYFQGNSAPDKSGLPSDRFSAERTGGSVSTLTIQRTQQEDSAVYLCASSSALGVETQYFGPGTRLLVL.

This sequence joins TRBV7-8 and TRBJ1-5; D gene unclear. The germline V gene has CDR1 SGHVS and CDR2 FQNEAQ. Trimming took 2 bases from V and 2 from J, leaving 13 bases between them. The CDR3 extends over 16 amino acids. The CDR3 DNA follows: TGTGCCAGCAGCTTATGGGAGAGGAGGGGCAATCAGCCCCAGCATTTT. The encoded protein is CASSLWERRGNQPQHF.

The V call is TRBV4-2, the J call TRBJ2-1; TRBD2 might be the D (6 bases). CDR1 and CDR2 (germline): LGHNA, YNFKEQ. Trimming left V 0 bases short and J 3 bases short, with 12 bases between. The CDR3 has 16 residues. DNA of the CDR3: TGTGCCAGCAGCCAAGAGCTAGGAGGGTACTACAATGAGCAGTTCTTC. It translates to CASSQELGGYYNEQFF.

The chain joins TRBV5-8 to TRBJ1-2; possibly TRBD1 for D (5 bases). The CDR3 runs 11 residues. The germline V gene has CDR1 SGHTS and CDR2 YDEGEE. V shed 7 bases and J shed 11 bases, with 15 bases lying between them. The chain's CDR3 is CASRNFGGYTF. The CDR3, as DNA: TGTGCCAGCCGGAACTTCGGGGGTTACACCTTC.

The chain has TRBV7-9 and TRBJ1-1; D call uncertain. This CDR3 region has 15 residues. Trimming pared 6 bases from V and 1 base from J, leaving 15 bases between. Germline CDR1 reads SEHNR; CDR2 reads FQNEAQ (reference sequence). This CDR3 is CASSPPLLSNTEAFF. CDR3 DNA: TGTGCCAGCAGTCCGCCGCTGTTGTCGAACACTGAAGCTTTCTTT.

The J gene is TRBJ2-2, the V gene TRBV7-2, with unresolved D. The CDR3 length is 13 residues. The germline V gene has CDR1 SGHTA and CDR2 FQGNSA. The ends were cut back, 5 bases at V and 2 bases at J, with 6 bases in the middle. The CDR3 reads CASSTLNTGELFF. DNA for the CDR3: TGTGCCAGCAGCACCCTTAACACCGGGGAGCTGTTTTTT.

V gene TRBV19 combines with J gene TRBJ2-7, with 7 bases matching TRBD1. There are 12 residues in the CDR3. J was trimmed by 6 bases and V by 8 bases; bases with no gene match: 7. CDR1 is LNHDA, CDR2 SQIVND, per germline (reference sequence). The CDR3 bases are TGTGCCAGTGGGACAGTCTTATCCGAGCAGTACTTC. Its translation: CASGTVLSEQYF.

The V call is TRBV28, the J call TRBJ1-1; 8 bases are shared with TRBD1. Germline CDR1 is MDHEN and CDR2 is SYDVKM. The CDR3 has 15 amino acids. The V gene end was trimmed by 0 bases and the J gene end by 5 bases; junction bases not matched to a gene: 5. The chain's CDR3 is CASSLWTGVGTEAFF. CDR3 bases: TGTGCCAGCAGTTTATGGACAGGGGTAGGAACTGAAGCTTTCTTT.

V usage is TRBV4-2 and J usage is TRBJ2-6; D call uncertain. The germline V and J ends were trimmed by 4 bases and 3 bases, with 1 base remaining between them. The CDR3 has 12 residues. Germline V gene sequence: CDR1 LGHNA, CDR2 YNFKEQ. CDR3 amino acids: CASSRGANVLTF. For the CDR3, the DNA is TGTGCCAGCAGCCGTGGGGCCAACGTCCTGACTTTC.

This chain joins TRBV21-1 and TRBJ2-7; TRBD2 is the table's D call, not checked against the DNA. TRBV21-1 is an annotated pseudogene. The CDR3 length is 17 residues. CDR3 protein: CASSKKGGRYSSYEQYF. DNA of the CDR3: TGTGCCAGCAGCAAAAAAGGAGGAAGGTATAGCTCCTACGAGCAGTACTTC.

V usage is TRBV5-1 and J usage is TRBJ2-3; the match to TRBD2 covers 9 bases. Germline assignment: CDR1 SGHRS and CDR2 YFSETQ. Trimming at V came to 5 bases and at J to 2 bases, leaving 3 bases not matched to a gene. This CDR3 spans 14 amino acids. This chain's CDR3 is CASRLAGNTDTQYF. In nucleotides, the CDR3 is TGCGCCAGCAGACTAGCGGGCAACACAGATACGCAGTATTTT.

This chain uses TRBV15 with TRBJ2-5, with D possibly being TRBD1 (5 bases). Per the germline V gene, CDR1 is LNHNV and CDR2 is YYDKDF (reference sequence). Trimming left V 3 bases short and J 1 base short, with 21 bases between. This CDR3 region has 18 residues. The CDR3 bases are TGTGCCACCAGCAGTCCCCATCCAGTCAGGGCTTTCCAAGAGACCCAGTACTTC. Encoded protein: CATSSPHPVRAFQETQYF.

The chain is built from TRBV27 and TRBJ1-1, with 7 bases matching TRBD1. The CDR3 is made up of 14 amino acids. CDR1 is MNHEY and CDR2 is SMNVEV in the germline V gene (reference sequence). The V and J ends lost 6 bases and 4 bases, in that order; junction bases with no gene match: 8. The DNA of the CDR3 is TGTGCCAGCAGCTCCTACCAGGGGGGCACTGAAGCTTTCTTT. This gives the protein CASSSYQGGTEAFF.

The chain joins TRBV27 to TRBJ1-5; 7 bases line up with TRBD1. V gave up 5 bases and J gave up 4 bases; unmatched junction bases: 11. CDR1 and CDR2 from the germline V gene are MNHEY and SMNVEV (reference sequence). The CDR3 covers 16 residues. The CDR3 coding sequence is TGTGCCAGCAGTCCTTTGGGGACAGTGAATAATCAGCCCCAGCATTTT. Protein product: CASSPLGTVNNQPQHF.

This clone was detected only once. The gene calls are TRBV5-6 and TRBJ1-6, with a tentative D call TRBD1 (6 bases). The V and J ends lost 0 bases and 1 base respectively, with 11 bases between them. The CDR3 totals 17 residues. Germline V gene sequence: CDR1 SGHDT, CDR2 YYEEEE. The DNA of the CDR3 is TGTGCCAGCAGCTTGGGCCACAGGGTTTCCTATAATTCACCCCTCCACTTT. As protein: CASSLGHRVSYNSPLHF.

The chain uses TRBV28 and TRBJ2-1; TRBD2 matches at 11 bases. Germline CDR1 is MDHEN and CDR2 is SYDVKM. CDR3 length equals 17 residues. Unmatched junction bases numbered 17, after V lost 6 bases and J lost 10 bases. CDR3 in amino acids: CASRIPVGLAGGGEQFF. In DNA form, the CDR3 reads TGTGCCAGCAGGATTCCCGTCGGGCTAGCGGGAGGAGGGGAGCAGTTCTTC.

This rearrangement joins TRBV11-3 to TRBJ2-5, with TRBD2 matching over 10 bases. Germline V gene lookup returns CDR1 SGHNT and CDR2 YENEEA. V dropped 1 base and J dropped 5; count of bases not matched to a gene: 10. The CDR3 extends over 17 amino acids. The CDR3 protein is CASSLGDIAGGAETQYF. The CDR3 DNA follows: TGTGCCAGCAGCTTAGGCGATATAGCGGGAGGTGCCGAGACCCAGTACTTC.

J is TRBJ2-5 and V is TRBV2; D call uncertain. In germline, CDR1 is SNHLY, CDR2 FYNNEI. CDR3 length equals 11 residues. Trimming cost V 6 bases and J 4 bases, with 6 bases left between them. The CDR3 region is CASRTGETQYF. In nucleotides, the CDR3 is TGTGCCAGCAGGACCGGAGAGACCCAGTACTTC.

The V call is TRBV7-2, the J call TRBJ2-1, with no clear D. Germline CDR1 reads SGHTA; CDR2 reads FQGNSA. This CDR3 has 12 residues. Trimming cost V 1 base and J 4 bases, with 2 bases left between them. The CDR3 region has the DNA TGTGCCAGCAGCTTAGGGTACAATGAGCAGTTCTTC. This translates into CASSLGYNEQFF.

The genes are TRBV7-2 and TRBJ2-2; D perhaps matches TRBD2 (6 bases). The CDR3 extends over 17 amino acids. Germline assignment: CDR1 SGHTA and CDR2 FQGNSA. The ends were cut back, 4 bases at V and 7 bases at J, with 22 bases in the middle. This CDR3 reads CASSSNRGISGLGELFF. The CDR3 DNA reads as TGTGCCAGCAGCTCTAACCGGGGGATCTCGGGCCTCGGGGAGCTGTTTTTT.

The chain carries TRBV30 and TRBJ1-5, with D perhaps TRBD1 (5 bases). Trimming stripped 4 bases from V and 7 bases from J, with 17 bases between. Germline V lookup: CDR1 GTSNPN, CDR2 SVGIG (reference sequence). CDR3 length equals 14 residues. The CDR3 DNA reads TGTGCCTGGACCCCTTGGGGGTTAAGGCAGCCCCAGCATTTT. Residues: CAWTPWGLRQPQHF.

The chain is built from TRBV19 and TRBJ1-5, with 11 bases identical to TRBD1. With V trimmed by 7 bases and J by 6 bases, 2 bases remained unmatched. The V gene's germline CDR1 is LNHDA and CDR2 SQIVND (reference sequence). The CDR3 sequence is 13 residues long. The CDR3 protein is CASTGTGGQPQHF. In DNA form, the CDR3 reads TGTGCCAGTACTGGGACAGGGGGTCAGCCCCAGCATTTT.

J is TRBJ1-6 and V is TRBV4-2, with unresolved D. V dropped 1 base and J dropped 5 bases, with 12 bases sitting between them. Germline V gives CDR1 LGHNA, CDR2 YNFKEQ. The CDR3 sequence is 16 residues long. The CDR3 loop is CASSQGEGLNNSPLHF. The CDR3 nucleotides are TGTGCCAGCAGCCAAGGCGAGGGTTTGAATAATTCACCCCTCCACTTT.

The CDR3 DNA follows: TGTGCCAGCAGCTTGGCCAAACTAGCGGGACTGGATACGCAGTATTTT. Translating gives CASSLAKLAGLDTQYF. The rearrangement uses TRBV5-4 and TRBJ2-3; 10 bases agree with TRBD2. There are 16 residues in the CDR3. The V segment lost 0 bases and the J segment 6 bases; nucleotides outside the gene matches: 7. CDR1 SGHNT and CDR2 YYREEE come from the germline V gene (reference sequence).